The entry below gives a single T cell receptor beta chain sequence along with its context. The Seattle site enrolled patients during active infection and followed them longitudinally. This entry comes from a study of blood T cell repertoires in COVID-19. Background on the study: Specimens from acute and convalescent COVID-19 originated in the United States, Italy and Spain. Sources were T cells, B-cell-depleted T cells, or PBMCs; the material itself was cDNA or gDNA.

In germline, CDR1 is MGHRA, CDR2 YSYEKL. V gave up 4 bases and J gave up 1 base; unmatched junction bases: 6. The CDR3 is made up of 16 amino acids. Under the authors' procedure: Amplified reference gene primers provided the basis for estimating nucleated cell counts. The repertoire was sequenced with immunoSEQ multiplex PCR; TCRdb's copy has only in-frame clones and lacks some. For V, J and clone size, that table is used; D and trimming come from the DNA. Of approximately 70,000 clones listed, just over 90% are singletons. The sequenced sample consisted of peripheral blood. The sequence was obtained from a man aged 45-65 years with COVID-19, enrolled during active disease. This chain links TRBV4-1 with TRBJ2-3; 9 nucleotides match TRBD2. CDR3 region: CASSPLSGRGTDTQYF. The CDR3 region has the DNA TGCGCCAGCAGCCCCCTTAGCGGGAGAGGCACAGATACGCAGTATTTT.